The 22 T cell receptor beta chains in this list originate from one sample, sequenced in a study of control samples from healthy donors and cancer patients. Sequencing used immunoSEQ multiplex PCR; TCRdb keeps in-frame clones, though not all of them. The table has about 160,000 clones, around 90% seen once; the top ten hold 12%. Source material: blood. The receptors come from a man aged 25 to 40 in good health.

This chain links TRBV3-1 (or the pseudogene TRBV3-2) with TRBJ1-2; 10 nucleotides align to TRBD1. The CDR3 runs to 14 residues. In germline, CDR1 is LGHDT, CDR2 YNNKEL (reference sequence). Trimming removed 4 bases from V and 7 bases from J; junction bases left unmatched: 6. The chain's CDR3 is CASSPMTGGFGYTF. CDR3 bases: TGTGCCAGCAGCCCCATGACAGGGGGCTTTGGCTACACCTTC.

The chain carries TRBV28 and TRBJ1-2; D is uncertain. The germline V gene encodes CDR1 MDHEN and CDR2 SYDVKM. This CDR3 has 12 amino acids. The germline V and J ends were trimmed by 2 bases and 8 bases, with 9 bases remaining between them. CDR3 in amino acids: CASSLGQVGYTF. The DNA for the CDR3 is TGTGCCAGCAGTTTAGGGCAGGTCGGCTACACCTTC.

The V gene is TRBV3-1 (or the pseudogene TRBV3-2), the J gene TRBJ2-7; 9 positions match TRBD2. The V gene's germline CDR1 is LGHDT and CDR2 YNNKEL (reference sequence). This CDR3 is 14 amino acids long. The V gene end was trimmed by 4 bases and the J gene end by 6 bases; junction bases not matched to a gene: 7. CDR3 nucleotide sequence: TGTGCCAGCAGCCCCGGGACTAGCTTGGTCGAGCAGTACTTC. This encodes CASSPGTSLVEQYF.

The chain combines TRBV12-5 with TRBJ2-7; 7 bases fit TRBD1. After removal of 1 base from V and 6 bases from J, the junction contained 3 bases not matched to a gene. The CDR3 totals 13 residues. From germline, CDR1 is LGHNT and CDR2 FRNRAP. The CDR3 DNA reads TGTGCTAGTGGTTTGGGGGACAGTAGCGAGCAGTACTTC. Protein: CASGLGDSSEQYF.

The V gene is TRBV2, the J gene TRBJ2-5; possibly TRBD2 for D (6 bases). This CDR3 spans 13 amino acids. V was clipped by 7 bases and J by 11 bases, with 20 bases between them. CDR1 and CDR2 (germline): SNHLY, FYNNEI. This CDR3 is CASILSSEWPQYF. The CDR3 DNA is TGTGCCAGCATCTTGTCTAGCGAGTGGCCGCAGTACTTC.

CDR3 sequence reads: CASSIPGDGNIQYF. In DNA, the CDR3 is TGTGCCAGTAGTATACCTGGGGACGGAAACATTCAGTACTTC. V usage is TRBV19 and J usage is TRBJ2-4; D possibly matches TRBD1 or TRBD2 (5 bases each). Germline lookup yields CDR1 LNHDA and CDR2 SQIVND (reference sequence). Trimming took 2 bases from V and 6 from J, leaving 11 bases between them. The CDR3 is 14 residues long.

The chain has TRBV7-9 and TRBJ1-2; D remains ambiguous. CDR1 SEHNR and CDR2 FQNEAQ come from the germline V gene (reference sequence). Deletions cut 4 bases from V and 4 bases from J, with 7 bases between. The CDR3 sequence is 12 residues long. CDR3 in DNA: TGTGCCAGCAGCTCGACTGGCTATGGCTACACCTTC. The encoded protein is CASSSTGYGYTF.

The chain joins TRBV19 to TRBJ1-1, with D uncertain. CDR1 is LNHDA and CDR2 is SQIVND in the germline V gene (reference sequence). The CDR3 runs to 12 residues. Trimming shortened V by 7 bases and J by 1 base, and 7 bases separated the two germline ends. The CDR3 is CASTRTNTEAFF. Written as DNA, the CDR3 is TGTGCCAGTACCCGGACGAACACTGAAGCTTTCTTT.

The V gene is TRBV18, the J gene TRBJ2-3, with D hard to call. CDR3 length equals 13 residues. V was clipped by 5 bases and J by 4 bases, with 10 bases between them. Germline V gives CDR1 KGHSH, CDR2 LQKENI. For the CDR3, the DNA is TGTGCCAGCTCATACAGTGTCGCAGATACGCAGTATTTT. Translation gives CASSYSVADTQYF.

This rearrangement joins TRBV7-9 to TRBJ1-1, with D unresolved. In germline, CDR1 is SEHNR, CDR2 FQNEAQ (reference sequence). V was cut by 5 bases and J by 0 bases, with 7 bases left in between. CDR3 length: 13 residues. The CDR3 DNA reads TGTGCCAGCAGCCCAAGCTTGAACACTGAAGCTTTCTTT. This sequence encodes CASSPSLNTEAFF.

This chain uses TRBV11-2 with TRBJ2-1; 10 bases are shared with TRBD2. Germline V CDR1 and CDR2: SGHAT, FQNNGV. The J segment lost 4 bases and the V segment lost 3 bases, leaving 9 bases of the junction unmatched. The CDR3 loop spans 17 amino acids. This CDR3 is CASSFRTTSGTYNEQFF. CDR3 nucleotide sequence: TGTGCCAGCAGCTTCCGTACCACTAGCGGGACATACAATGAGCAGTTCTTC.

CDR3 sequence: CASSSTYSPLHF. The CDR3 DNA follows: TGTGCCAGCAGCTCGACTTATTCACCCCTCCACTTT. This sequence joins TRBV7-9 and TRBJ1-6; D is uncertain. The V end lost 4 bases, the J end lost 8 bases, and 6 bases lay between the germline ends. This CDR3 has 12 amino acids. The germline V gene has CDR1 SEHNR and CDR2 FQNEAQ (reference sequence).

This rearrangement joins TRBV18 to TRBJ2-2; D not certain. The CDR3 covers 13 residues. Germline V gene data show CDR1 as KGHSH and CDR2 as LQKENI. V dropped 5 bases and J dropped 2 bases, with 6 bases sitting between them. The CDR3 sequence is CASSATNTGELFF. CDR3 DNA sequence: TGTGCCAGCTCAGCGACCAACACCGGGGAGCTGTTTTTT.

This chain joins TRBV10-1 and TRBJ2-7; TRBD2 agrees at 9 bases. The length of the CDR3 is 17 residues. Trimming at V came to 7 bases and at J to 0 bases, leaving 13 bases not matched to a gene. Germline-derived CDR1 and CDR2 are WNHNN and SYGVQD (reference sequence). This chain's CDR3 is CASITIPGLASSYEQYF. The CDR3 nucleotides read TGCGCCAGCATAACCATACCGGGACTAGCTAGCTCCTACGAGCAGTACTTC.

V gene TRBV10-3 combines with J gene TRBJ2-1, with unresolved D. The CDR3 covers 13 residues. The germline gives CDR1 ENHRY, CDR2 SYGVKD. V gave up 9 bases and J gave up 0 bases, with 9 bases separating them. The CDR3 is CAIGSDSYNEQFF. The CDR3 bases are TGTGCCATAGGGTCCGACTCCTACAATGAGCAGTTCTTC.

CDR3 protein: CASSVGGGAITGELFF. Written as DNA, the CDR3 is TGTGCCAGCAGCGTAGGGGGAGGGGCGATCACCGGGGAGCTGTTTTTT. This chain links TRBV9 with TRBJ2-2, with 7 bases identical to TRBD2. The CDR3 totals 16 residues. Germline trimming cut 0 bases from V and 4 bases from J; bases unmatched to any gene: 6. CDR1 and CDR2 from the germline V gene are SGDLS and YYNGEE.

The V and J genes are TRBV5-4 and TRBJ2-7, with 7 positions matching TRBD2. V lost 0 bases and J lost 3; bases outside the gene matches: 3. Germline V CDR1 and CDR2: SGHNT, YYREEE (reference sequence). The CDR3 covers 14 residues. CDR3 in amino acids: CASSLARTSYEQYF. For the CDR3, the DNA is TGTGCCAGCAGCTTGGCCCGGACTAGCTACGAGCAGTACTTC.

The rearrangement joins TRBV6-5 to TRBJ2-5, with D perhaps TRBD1 or TRBD2 (5 bases each). This CDR3 spans 15 amino acids. Per germline, CDR1 MNHEY and CDR2 SVGAGI. The V and J ends lost 2 bases and 3 bases respectively, with 13 bases between them. In DNA form, the CDR3 reads TGTGCCAGCAGTTACGGGTGGGACGGAGAAGAGACCCAGTACTTC. It translates to CASSYGWDGEETQYF.

This clone appeared a few times. This chain links TRBV7-9 with TRBJ1-5, with D unclear. The CDR3 is 15 amino acids. Trimming removed 0 bases at V and 5 bases at J, with 11 bases between. The germline CDR1 and CDR2 sequences are SEHNR and FQNEAQ (reference sequence). The CDR3 sequence is CASSLAVREDQPQHF. CDR3 nucleotide sequence: TGTGCCAGCAGCTTAGCCGTAAGGGAGGATCAGCCCCAGCATTTT.

This clone was recorded only once. The junction departs from the called germline gene at one end, perhaps through a read error. V gene TRBV9 combines with J gene TRBJ2-1; D may be TRBD1 (5 bases). The CDR3 runs to 16 residues. Germline CDR1 is SGDLS and CDR2 is YYNGEE. The CDR3 DNA reads TGTGCCAGCAGCGCCCAGGGTCGGAAGTCCTACAATGGGCAGTTCTTC. Amino acid sequence: CASSAQGRKSYNGQFF.

This chain uses TRBV2 with TRBJ1-1; D remains ambiguous. The CDR3 extends over 14 amino acids. Trimming took off 4 bases at V and 0 bases at J, with 9 bases between the two ends. The germline V gene encodes CDR1 SNHLY and CDR2 FYNNEI. The CDR3 DNA sequence: TGTGCCAGCAGTGCGAGAGAGATGAACACTGAAGCTTTCTTT. Its protein is CASSAREMNTEAFF. The variable domain in full, completed from reference TRBV2 and TRBJ1-1, reads EPEVTQTPSHQVTQMGQEVILRCVPISNHLYFYWYRQILGQKVEFLVSFYNNEISEKSEIFDDQFSVERPDGSNFTLKIRSTKLEDSAMYFCASSAREMNTEAFFGQGTRLTVV.

The V call is TRBV6-5, the J call TRBJ1-2; 8 bases are shared with TRBD1. J was trimmed by 7 bases and V by 6 bases; bases with no gene match: 7. This CDR3 contains 13 residues. Germline loops: CDR1 MNHEY, CDR2 SVGAGI. For the CDR3, the DNA is TGTGCCAGCAGCCGGGACAGGATAGGTGGCTACACCTTC. The encoded protein is CASSRDRIGGYTF.